Below are 13 T cell receptor beta chains sequenced from a single sample in a study of blood T cell repertoires in COVID-19. Repertoires were generated with immunoSEQ multiplex PCR, while TCRdb's copy carries only in-frame clones and drops some. Of 280,000 or so clones in the sample, about 90% were seen once. The sequencing input was PBMCs or T cells enriched from blood (not recorded which). The receptor set was obtained from a woman in her forties or fifties who had been exposed to COVID-19.

This clone has a handful of counts. The chain employs TRBV5-4 and TRBJ2-2, with 10 bases lining up with TRBD1. V lost 4 bases, J lost 6 bases, and 3 bases stayed unmatched. The CDR3 extends over 14 amino acids. Germline V gene lookup returns CDR1 SGHNT and CDR2 YYREEE (reference sequence). CDR3 DNA sequence: TGTGCCAGCAGCCGACAGGGGGCTCCCGGGGAGCTGTTTTTT. It encodes CASSRQGAPGELFF.

The rearrangement links TRBV3-1 (or the pseudogene TRBV3-2) to TRBJ1-1; perhaps TRBD1 as D (6 bases). Germline values: CDR1 LGHDT, CDR2 YNNKEL (reference sequence). The CDR3 length is 16 residues. The V end lost 4 bases, the J end lost 5 bases, and 20 bases lay between the germline ends. The CDR3 DNA reads as TGTGCCAGCAGCCCCCAGTTTCAGGGGTCATGGACTGAAGCTTTCTTT. This codes for CASSPQFQGSWTEAFF.

The chain combines TRBV28 with TRBJ1-1; TRBD1 might be the D (5 bases). Trimming left V 5 bases short and J 4 bases short, with 20 bases between. The V gene's germline CDR1 is MDHEN and CDR2 SYDVKM. The CDR3 loop spans 16 amino acids. The CDR3 here is CASSLSGLGVLTEAFF. CDR3 nucleotide sequence: TGTGCCAGCAGTCTCTCGGGACTTGGGGTCCTCACTGAAGCTTTCTTT.

This clone turned up a few times. The CDR3 DNA follows: TGTGCCAGCAAATTGTACGAGGGGGGGGAGACCCAGTACTTC. Translating it yields CASKLYEGGETQYF. This chain links TRBV28 with TRBJ2-5, with D tentatively TRBD2 (7 bases). Per germline, CDR1 MDHEN and CDR2 SYDVKM. The V end was cut by 7 bases, the J end by 5 bases, with 17 bases between. The CDR3 has 14 amino acids.

The V and J genes are TRBV15 and TRBJ1-3; D is uncertain. The CDR3 has 16 amino acids. Germline V gene lookup returns CDR1 LNHNV and CDR2 YYDKDF (reference sequence). The V gene lost 0 bases and the J gene lost 1 base, with 10 bases spanning the gap. The DNA of the CDR3 is TGTGCCACCAGCAGAGAACCCCGGGGATCTGGAAACACCATATATTTT. Encoded protein: CATSREPRGSGNTIYF.

The chain carries TRBV19 and TRBJ1-5, with 7 bases lining up with TRBD1. The J segment lost 3 bases and the V segment lost 5 bases, leaving 4 bases of the junction unmatched. The CDR3 is 14 residues long. Looked up from germline, CDR1 is LNHDA and CDR2 is SQIVND (reference sequence). The CDR3 here is CASSPTGDNQPQHF. The CDR3 DNA reads as TGTGCCAGTAGTCCTACAGGGGACAATCAGCCCCAGCATTTT.

The J gene is TRBJ2-7, the V gene TRBV7-9; 8 bases match TRBD1. This CDR3 has 13 amino acids. CDR1 is SEHNR, CDR2 FQNEAQ, per germline (reference sequence). V lost 5 bases and J lost 9; bases outside the gene matches: 9. The CDR3 spells CASSRRGQDGQYF. DNA for the CDR3: TGTGCCAGCAGCCGACGGGGACAGGATGGGCAGTACTTC.

The rearrangement links TRBV24-1 to TRBJ2-3; the match to TRBD2 covers 9 bases. Unmatched junction bases numbered 17, after V lost 0 bases and J lost 5 bases. Germline CDR1 reads KGHDR; CDR2 reads SFDVKD. CDR3 length equals 20 residues. The CDR3 spells CATSDLQWRAGGFKKDTQYF. CDR3 bases: TGTGCCACCAGTGATTTGCAGTGGCGAGCGGGGGGATTCAAGAAAGATACGCAGTATTTT.

The chain combines TRBV4-1 with TRBJ2-1; no clear D gene. The CDR3 runs to 15 residues. With 4 bases removed from V and 4 bases from J, the gap between germline ends came to 14 bases. Germline CDR1 reads MGHRA; CDR2 reads YSYEKL. The CDR3 coding sequence is TGCGCCAGCAGCCGAAGTATCCTAACTTACAATGAGCAGTTCTTC. This codes for CASSRSILTYNEQFF.

The chain carries TRBV29-1 and TRBJ1-2; possible D gene TRBD1, 5 bases. The germline V gene encodes CDR1 SQVTM and CDR2 ANQGSEA. V gave up 5 bases and J gave up 6 bases, with 10 bases separating them. CDR3 length: 11 residues. This CDR3 reads CSVQGGDGYTF. The CDR3 coding sequence is TGCAGCGTTCAGGGCGGGGATGGCTACACCTTC.

The rearrangement links TRBV5-5 to TRBJ1-1; 7 nucleotides line up with TRBD1. V dropped 1 base and J dropped 0; count of bases not matched to a gene: 18. This CDR3 is built from 20 residues. Per germline, CDR1 SGHKS and CDR2 YYEKEE (reference sequence). This CDR3 reads CASSLPIPVFGQAMNTEAFF. The DNA of the CDR3 is TGTGCCAGCAGCTTGCCGATTCCCGTGTTTGGACAGGCGATGAACACTGAAGCTTTCTTT.

This clone has a single count. The CDR3 coding sequence is TGTGCCACCAGCAGAAACTTCCCTGGCTACGAGCAGTACTTC. It specifies CATSRNFPGYEQYF. The genes are TRBV15 and TRBJ2-7, with D uncertain. The CDR3 length is 14 residues. The germline CDR1 and CDR2 sequences are LNHNV and YYDKDF (reference sequence). V shed 2 bases and J shed 3 bases, with 11 bases lying between them.

The chain carries TRBV2 and TRBJ2-4; TRBD2 is a possible D gene (5 bases). Germline loops: CDR1 SNHLY, CDR2 FYNNEI. The length of the CDR3 is 16 residues. V was pared by 8 bases and J by 0 bases, with 17 bases between. This chain's CDR3 is CASGESNGLAKNIQYF. CDR3 nucleotides: TGTGCCAGCGGGGAGAGTAACGGACTAGCCAAAAACATTCAGTACTTC.